The present T cell receptor (beta chain) was sequenced within a study of regulatory dendritic cells for organ transplantation. Study-level findings and limits: Resting memory CD8+ T cells held the most alloreactive clonotypes. Memory T cells were less diverse than naive, with memory CD8+ most oligoclonal. Mature dendritic cells appeared to drive more memory CD8+ clonal expansion than regulatory ones.

The data were produced by immunoSEQ multiplex PCR, yet TCRdb's version contains in-frame clones alone and is incomplete. The sample contains 29,000 or so clones, almost 80% of which appear only once. The CDR3 is 16 amino acids. CDR1 SGHDN and CDR2 FVKESK come from the germline V gene. With V trimmed by 3 bases and J by 3 bases, 5 bases remained unmatched. Naive CD45RA+ and memory CD45RO+ CD4+ or CD8+ T cells were FACS-sorted. Remarks on this clone: Its cognate antigen is unknown.

Sequenced material: memory CD4+ T cells from blood. Noted subset: CD45RO+ memory T cells. The sequence derives from a human donor in good health. The genes are TRBV14 and TRBJ2-2, with 9 bases identical to TRBD1. The CDR3 reads CASSHYTGGYTGELFF. The CDR3 DNA follows: TGTGCCAGCAGCCACTACACAGGGGGCTACACCGGGGAGCTGTTTTTT.